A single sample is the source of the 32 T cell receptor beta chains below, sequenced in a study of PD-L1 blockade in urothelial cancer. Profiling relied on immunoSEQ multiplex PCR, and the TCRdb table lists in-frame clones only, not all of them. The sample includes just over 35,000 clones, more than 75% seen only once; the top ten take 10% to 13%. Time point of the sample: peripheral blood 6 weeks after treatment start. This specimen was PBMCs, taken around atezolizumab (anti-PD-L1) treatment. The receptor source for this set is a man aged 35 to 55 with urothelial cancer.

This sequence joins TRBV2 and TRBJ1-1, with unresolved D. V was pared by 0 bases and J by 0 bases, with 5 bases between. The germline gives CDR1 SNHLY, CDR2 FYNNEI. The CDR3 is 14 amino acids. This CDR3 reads CASSEAWLNTEAFF. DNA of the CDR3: TGTGCCAGCAGTGAAGCATGGCTGAACACTGAAGCTTTCTTT.

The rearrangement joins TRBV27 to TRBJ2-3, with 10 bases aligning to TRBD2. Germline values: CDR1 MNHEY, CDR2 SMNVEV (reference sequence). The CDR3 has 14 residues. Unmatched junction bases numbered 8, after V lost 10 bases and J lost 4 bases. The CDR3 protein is CATRAGGESDTQYF. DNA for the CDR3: TGTGCCACCAGAGCGGGAGGGGAGTCAGATACGCAGTATTTT.

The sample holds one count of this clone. The CDR3 region is CASSRGTGSPTSYGYTF. DNA of the CDR3: TGTGCCAGCAGTAGAGGGACAGGTTCCCCTACGTCCTATGGCTACACCTTC. The chain joins TRBV27 to TRBJ1-2, with 8 nucleotides matching TRBD1. J was trimmed by 4 bases and V by 5 bases; bases with no gene match: 15. This CDR3 region has 17 residues. CDR1 is MNHEY and CDR2 is SMNVEV in the germline V gene (reference sequence).

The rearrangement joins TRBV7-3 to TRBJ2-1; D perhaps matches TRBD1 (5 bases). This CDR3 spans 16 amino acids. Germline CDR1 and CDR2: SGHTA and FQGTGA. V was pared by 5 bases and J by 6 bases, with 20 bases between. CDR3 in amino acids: CASSPDGLGRLNEQFF. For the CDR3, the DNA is TGTGCCAGCAGCCCGGATGGGCTGGGGCGTCTCAATGAGCAGTTCTTC.

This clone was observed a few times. The CDR3 region has the DNA TGTGCCAGCAGTCCCCCCCCCGGCGGCTACGAGCAGTACTTC. This codes for CASSPPPGGYEQYF. V gene TRBV28 combines with J gene TRBJ2-7; D not resolved. Germline loops: CDR1 MDHEN, CDR2 SYDVKM. The CDR3 runs to 14 residues. Trimming took 5 bases from V and 3 from J, leaving 14 bases between them. Full variable domain (missing parts from reference TRBV28 and TRBJ2-7): DVKVTQSSRYLVKRTGEKVFLECVQDMDHENMFWYRQDPGLGLRLIYFSYDVKMKEKGDIPEGYSVSREKKERFSLILESASTNQTSMYLCASSPPPGGYEQYFGPGTRLTVT.

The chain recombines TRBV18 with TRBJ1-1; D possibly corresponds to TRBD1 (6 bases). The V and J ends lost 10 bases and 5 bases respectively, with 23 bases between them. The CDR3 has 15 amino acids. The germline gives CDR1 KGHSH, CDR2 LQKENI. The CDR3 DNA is TGTGCCACATTCGAGATGGGGGCAGGGCGGACTGAAGCTTTCTTT. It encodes CATFEMGAGRTEAFF.

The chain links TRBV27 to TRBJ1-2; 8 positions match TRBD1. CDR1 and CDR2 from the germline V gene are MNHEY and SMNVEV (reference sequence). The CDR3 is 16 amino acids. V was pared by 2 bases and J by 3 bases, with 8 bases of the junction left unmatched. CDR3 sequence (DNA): TGTGCCAGCAGTTTACAGGGGGCTGGTAATGACTATGGCTACACCTTC. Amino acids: CASSLQGAGNDYGYTF.

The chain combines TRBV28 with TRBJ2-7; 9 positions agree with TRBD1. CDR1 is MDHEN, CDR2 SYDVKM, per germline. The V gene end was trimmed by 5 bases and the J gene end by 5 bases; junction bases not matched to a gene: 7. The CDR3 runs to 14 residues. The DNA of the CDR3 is TGTGCCAGCAGTCCCCGGGACAGGGACCACGAGCAGTACTTC. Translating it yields CASSPRDRDHEQYF.

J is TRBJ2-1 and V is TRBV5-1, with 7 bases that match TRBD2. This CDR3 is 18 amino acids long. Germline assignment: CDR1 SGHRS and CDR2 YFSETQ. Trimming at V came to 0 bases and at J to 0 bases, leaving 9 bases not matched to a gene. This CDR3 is CASSLGEGGPRSYNEQFF. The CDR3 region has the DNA TGCGCCAGCAGCTTGGGAGAGGGAGGGCCTCGCTCCTACAATGAGCAGTTCTTC.

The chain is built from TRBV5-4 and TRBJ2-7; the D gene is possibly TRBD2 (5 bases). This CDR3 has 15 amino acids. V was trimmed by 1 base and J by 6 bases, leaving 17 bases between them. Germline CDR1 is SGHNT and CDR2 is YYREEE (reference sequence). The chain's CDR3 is CASSLSGNFPTEQYF. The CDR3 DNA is TGTGCCAGCAGCTTGTCCGGGAACTTCCCCACCGAGCAGTACTTC.

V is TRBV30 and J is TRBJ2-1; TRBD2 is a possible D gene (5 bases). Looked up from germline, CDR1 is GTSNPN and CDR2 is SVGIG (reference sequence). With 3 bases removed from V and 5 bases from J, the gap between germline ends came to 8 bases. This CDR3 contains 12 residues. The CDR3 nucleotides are TGTGCCTGGAGGCAAGCGGACAATGAGCAGTTCTTC. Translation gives CAWRQADNEQFF.

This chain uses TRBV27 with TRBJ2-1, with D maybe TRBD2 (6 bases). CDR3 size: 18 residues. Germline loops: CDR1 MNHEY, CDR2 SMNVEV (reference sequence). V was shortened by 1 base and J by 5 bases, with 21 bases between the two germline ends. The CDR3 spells CASSLLGAQEGIHNEQFF. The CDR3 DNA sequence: TGTGCCAGCAGTTTATTAGGGGCACAGGAGGGAATTCACAATGAGCAGTTCTTC.

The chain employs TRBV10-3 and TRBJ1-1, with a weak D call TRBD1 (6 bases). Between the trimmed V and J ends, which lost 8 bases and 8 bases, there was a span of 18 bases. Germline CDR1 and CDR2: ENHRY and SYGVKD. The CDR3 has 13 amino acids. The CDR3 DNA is TGTGCCATCGGGACCGATACAGGGACAGAAGCTTTCTTT. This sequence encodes CAIGTDTGTEAFF.

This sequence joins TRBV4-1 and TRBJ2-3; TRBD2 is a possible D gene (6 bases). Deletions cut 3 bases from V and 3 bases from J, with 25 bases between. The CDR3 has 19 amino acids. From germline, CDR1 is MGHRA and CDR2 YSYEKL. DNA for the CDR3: TGCGCCAGCAGCCAGAAGATGGGAATAGCGGAGAGGGAGACAGATACGCAGTATTTT. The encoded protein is CASSQKMGIAERETDTQYF.

The CDR3 nucleotides are TGTGCCAGCAGCCCCGAGGGGGATCTATTTGAGACCCAGTACTTC. Its protein is CASSPEGDLFETQYF. This chain links TRBV5-4 with TRBJ2-5, with D possibly matching TRBD1 (6 bases). The CDR3 length is 15 residues. From germline, CDR1 is SGHNT and CDR2 YYREEE (reference sequence). Trimming took off 4 bases at V and 5 bases at J, with 18 bases between the two ends.

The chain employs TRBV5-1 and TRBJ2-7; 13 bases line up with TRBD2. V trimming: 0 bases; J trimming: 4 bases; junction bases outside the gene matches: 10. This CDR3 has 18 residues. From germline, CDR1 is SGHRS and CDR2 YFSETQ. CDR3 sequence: CASSLGLAGGGQKYEQYF. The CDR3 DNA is TGCGCCAGCAGCTTGGGACTAGCGGGAGGAGGCCAAAAGTACGAGCAGTACTTC.

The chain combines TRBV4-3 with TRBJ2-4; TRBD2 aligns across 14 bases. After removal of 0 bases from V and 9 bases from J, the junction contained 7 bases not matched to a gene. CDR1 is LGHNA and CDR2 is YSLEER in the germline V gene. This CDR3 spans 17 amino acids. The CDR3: CASSQEGTSGRKVIQYF. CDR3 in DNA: TGCGCCAGCAGCCAAGAGGGGACTAGCGGGAGAAAGGTCATTCAGTACTTC.

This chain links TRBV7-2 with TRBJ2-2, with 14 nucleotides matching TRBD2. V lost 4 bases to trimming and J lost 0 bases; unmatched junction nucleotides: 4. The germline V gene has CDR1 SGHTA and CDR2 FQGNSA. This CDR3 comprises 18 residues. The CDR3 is CASSSTSGRDSNTGELFF. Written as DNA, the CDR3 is TGTGCCAGCAGCTCGACTAGCGGGAGGGACTCGAACACCGGGGAGCTGTTTTTT.

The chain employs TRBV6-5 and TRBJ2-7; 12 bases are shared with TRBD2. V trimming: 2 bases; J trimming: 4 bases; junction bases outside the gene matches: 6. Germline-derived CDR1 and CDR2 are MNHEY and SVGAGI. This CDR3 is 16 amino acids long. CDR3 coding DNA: TGTGCCAGCAGTTACCGATCTAGCGGGAGGGGATACGAGCAGTACTTC. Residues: CASSYRSSGRGYEQYF.

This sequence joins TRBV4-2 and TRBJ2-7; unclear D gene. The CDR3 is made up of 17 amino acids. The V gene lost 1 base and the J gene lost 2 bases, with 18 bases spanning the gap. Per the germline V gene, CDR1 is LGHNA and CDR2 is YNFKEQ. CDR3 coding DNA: TGTGCCAGCAGCCAAGTTTCGTGGAGAGCCACCACCTACGAGCAGTACTTC. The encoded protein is CASSQVSWRATTYEQYF.

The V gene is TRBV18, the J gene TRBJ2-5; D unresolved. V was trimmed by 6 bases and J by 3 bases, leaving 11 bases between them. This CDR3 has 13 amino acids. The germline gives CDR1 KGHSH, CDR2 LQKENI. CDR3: CASSPLREETQYF. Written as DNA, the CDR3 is TGTGCCAGCTCCCCCCTACGGGAAGAGACCCAGTACTTC.

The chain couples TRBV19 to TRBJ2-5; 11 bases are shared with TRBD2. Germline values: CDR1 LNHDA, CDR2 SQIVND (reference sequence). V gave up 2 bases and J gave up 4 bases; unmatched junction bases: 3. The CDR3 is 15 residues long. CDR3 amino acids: CASSILTSGRETQYF. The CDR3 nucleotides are TGTGCCAGTAGTATACTCACTAGCGGGAGAGAGACCCAGTACTTC.

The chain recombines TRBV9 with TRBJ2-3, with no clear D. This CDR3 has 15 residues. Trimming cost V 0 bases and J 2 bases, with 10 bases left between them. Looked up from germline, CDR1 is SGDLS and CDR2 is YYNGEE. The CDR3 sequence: CASSVVASLTDTQYF. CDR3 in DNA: TGTGCCAGCAGCGTAGTTGCTAGTCTCACAGATACGCAGTATTTT.

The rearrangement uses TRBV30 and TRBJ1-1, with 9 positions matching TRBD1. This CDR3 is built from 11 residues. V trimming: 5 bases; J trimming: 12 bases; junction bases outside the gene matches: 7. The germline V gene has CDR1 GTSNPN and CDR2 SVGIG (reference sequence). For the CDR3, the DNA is TGTGCCTGGGAAACAGGGGGCGAAACTTTCTTT. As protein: CAWETGGETFF.

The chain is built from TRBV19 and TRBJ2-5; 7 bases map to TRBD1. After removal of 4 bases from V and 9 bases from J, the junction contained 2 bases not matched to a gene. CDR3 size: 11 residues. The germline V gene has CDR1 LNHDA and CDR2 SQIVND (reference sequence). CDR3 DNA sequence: TGTGCCAGTAGTACCCAGGGGGCCCAGTACTTC. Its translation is CASSTQGAQYF.

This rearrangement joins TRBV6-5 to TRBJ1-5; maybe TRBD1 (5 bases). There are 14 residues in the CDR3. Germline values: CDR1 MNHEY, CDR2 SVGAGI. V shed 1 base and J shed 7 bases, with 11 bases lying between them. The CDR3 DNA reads TGTGCCAGCAGTTACTTTGGGGCAGGACAGCCCCAGCATTTT. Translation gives CASSYFGAGQPQHF.

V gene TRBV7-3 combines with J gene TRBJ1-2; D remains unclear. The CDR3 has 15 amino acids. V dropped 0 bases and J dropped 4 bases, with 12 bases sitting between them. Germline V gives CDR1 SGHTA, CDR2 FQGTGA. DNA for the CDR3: TGTGCCAGCAGCTTAACGTTCGAGGGTGCCTATGGCTACACCTTC. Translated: CASSLTFEGAYGYTF. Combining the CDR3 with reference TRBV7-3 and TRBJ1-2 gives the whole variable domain GAGVSQTPSNKVTEKGKYVELRCDPISGHTALYWYRQSLGQGPEFLIYFQGTGAADDSGLPNDRFFAVRPEGSVSTLKIQRTERGDSAVYLCASSLTFEGAYGYTFGSGTRLTVV.

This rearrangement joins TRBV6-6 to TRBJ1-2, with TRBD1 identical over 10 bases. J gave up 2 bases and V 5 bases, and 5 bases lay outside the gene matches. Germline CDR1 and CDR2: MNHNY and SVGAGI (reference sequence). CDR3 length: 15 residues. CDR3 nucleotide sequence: TGTGCCAGCAGTACCTCGGACAGGGGGAACTATGGCTACACCTTC. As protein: CASSTSDRGNYGYTF.

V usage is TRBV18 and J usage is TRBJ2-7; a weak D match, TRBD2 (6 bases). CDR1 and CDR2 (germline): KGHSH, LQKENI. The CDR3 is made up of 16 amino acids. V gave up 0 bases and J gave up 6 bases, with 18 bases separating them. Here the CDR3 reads CASSPPLISGGGEQYF. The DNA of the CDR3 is TGTGCCAGCTCACCACCGCTAATTAGCGGAGGTGGCGAGCAGTACTTC.

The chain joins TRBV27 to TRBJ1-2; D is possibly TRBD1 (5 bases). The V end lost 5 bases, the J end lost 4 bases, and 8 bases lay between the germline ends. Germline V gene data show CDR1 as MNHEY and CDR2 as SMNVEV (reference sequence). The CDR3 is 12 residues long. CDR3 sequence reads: CASSDRIYGYTF. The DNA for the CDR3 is TGTGCCAGCAGTGACAGAATCTATGGCTACACCTTC.

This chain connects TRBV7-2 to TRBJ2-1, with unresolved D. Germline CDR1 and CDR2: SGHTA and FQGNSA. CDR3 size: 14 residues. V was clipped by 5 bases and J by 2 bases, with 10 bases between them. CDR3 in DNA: TGTGCCAGCAGCCAATACAGCCCCTACAATGAGCAGTTCTTC. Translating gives CASSQYSPYNEQFF.

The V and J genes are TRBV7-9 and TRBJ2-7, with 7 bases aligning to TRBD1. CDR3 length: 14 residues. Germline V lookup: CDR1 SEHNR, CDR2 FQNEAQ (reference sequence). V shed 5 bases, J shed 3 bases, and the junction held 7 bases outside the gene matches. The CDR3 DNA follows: TGTGCCAGCAGCCCGTTGACAGGGTTCTACGAGCAGTACTTC. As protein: CASSPLTGFYEQYF.